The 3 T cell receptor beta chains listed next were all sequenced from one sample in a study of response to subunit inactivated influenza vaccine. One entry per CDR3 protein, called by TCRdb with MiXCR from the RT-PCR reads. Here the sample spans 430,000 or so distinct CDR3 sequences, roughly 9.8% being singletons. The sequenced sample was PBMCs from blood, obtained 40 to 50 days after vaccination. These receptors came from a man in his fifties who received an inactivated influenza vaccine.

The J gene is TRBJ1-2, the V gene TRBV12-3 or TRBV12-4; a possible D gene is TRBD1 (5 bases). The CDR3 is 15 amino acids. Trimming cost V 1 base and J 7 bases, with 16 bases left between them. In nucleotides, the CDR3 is TGTGCCAGCAGTTTAGATCAGGGAGGACTTCCTGGCTACACCTTC. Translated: CASSLDQGGLPGYTF.

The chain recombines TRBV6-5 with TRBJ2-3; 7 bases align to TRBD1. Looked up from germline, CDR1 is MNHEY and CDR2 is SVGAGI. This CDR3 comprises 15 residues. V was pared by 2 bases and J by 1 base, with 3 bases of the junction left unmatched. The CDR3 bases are TGTGCCAGCAGTTACGTTCAGGGGGGCACAGATACGCAGTATTTT. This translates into CASSYVQGGTDTQYF.

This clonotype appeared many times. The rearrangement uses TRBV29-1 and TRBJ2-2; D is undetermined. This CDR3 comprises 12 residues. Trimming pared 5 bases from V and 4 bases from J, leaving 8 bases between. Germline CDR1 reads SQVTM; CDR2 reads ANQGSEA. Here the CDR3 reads CSVPRPTGELFF. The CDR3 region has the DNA TGCAGCGTTCCCAGGCCCACCGGGGAGCTGTTTTTT.